The T cell receptor (beta chain) under discussion was sequenced for a study of blood T cell repertoires in COVID-19. Turning to the study itself: Some COVID-19 samples were acute and others convalescent; all came from the United States, Italy and Spain.

Methods used by the authors: Reference gene primer amplification gave nucleated cell count estimates. The assay was immunoSEQ multiplex PCR, and TCRdb's table has in-frame clones only and misses some. V and J calls plus clone size are reproduced from that table; the DNA served to infer D and trimming. The profile shows fewer than 400,000 clones, under 90% of them singletons. Individuals aged about 18 to 90 years were recruited from 24 US areas. Symptom resolution, clearance, or two negative PCRs marked donors in Cohort 3 as recovered. This receptor was obtained from a woman in her 30s who had recovered from COVID-19. Sequencing used PBMCs or T cells enriched from blood (not recorded which).

CDR3 DNA sequence: TGTGCCAGCAGCTTAGCGCCGGGAAATCAGCCCCAGCATTTT. Translated: CASSLAPGNQPQHF. The chain joins TRBV7-6 to TRBJ1-5; D gene uncertain. The germline V gene has CDR1 SGHVS and CDR2 FNYEAQ. Trimming took off 0 bases at V and 4 bases at J, with 7 bases between the two ends. The CDR3 totals 14 residues.